Listed here are 25 T cell receptor beta chains from one sample, sequenced in a study of blood T cell repertoires in COVID-19. Produced via immunoSEQ multiplex PCR; TCRdb's table is partial and in-frame only. The data show about 430,000 clones, with 85% to 90% seen just once and around 0.92% held by the top ten. Sequenced sample: peripheral blood. The receptors derive from a young man with COVID-19, enrolled during active disease.

This clone is a singleton in its sample. J is TRBJ1-6 and V is TRBV5-1; unclear D gene. The ends were cut back, 0 bases at V and 8 bases at J, with 9 bases in the middle. Germline assignment: CDR1 SGHRS and CDR2 YFSETQ. CDR3 length: 14 residues. This CDR3 is CASSLARPDSPLHF. The DNA of the CDR3 is TGCGCCAGCAGCTTGGCCCGTCCGGATTCACCCCTCCACTTT.

The V and J genes are TRBV2 and TRBJ2-7; 9 bases match TRBD1. The CDR3 loop spans 16 amino acids. The trim removed 0 bases at V and 2 bases at J, leaving 5 bases unmatched. The germline gives CDR1 SNHLY, CDR2 FYNNEI. The chain's CDR3 is CASSEALGQGPYEQYF. CDR3 nucleotide sequence: TGTGCCAGCAGTGAAGCGCTGGGACAGGGACCCTACGAGCAGTACTTC.

As for this clone: One end of the junction fails to match germline, which may point to a read error. The CDR3 reads CASSDRGQGTQYF. As DNA, the CDR3 is TGTGCCAGCAGCGACAGGGGACAAGGGACCCAGTACTTC. The chain recombines TRBV11-1 with TRBJ2-5, with TRBD1 matching over 8 bases. Looked up from germline, CDR1 is SGHAT and CDR2 is FQDESV (reference sequence). The CDR3 contains 13 residues.

V usage is TRBV7-9 and J usage is TRBJ2-3; 12 positions agree with TRBD2. Germline V CDR1 and CDR2: SEHNR, FQNEAQ (reference sequence). The CDR3 is made up of 17 amino acids. Trimming at V came to 4 bases and at J to 2 bases, leaving 7 bases not matched to a gene. The CDR3 spells CASSSGLAGITTDTQYF. CDR3 in DNA: TGTGCCAGCAGCTCAGGACTAGCGGGGATCACCACAGATACGCAGTATTTT.

The CDR3 region is CSATENTEAFF. The CDR3 DNA reads TGCAGTGCCACAGAGAACACTGAAGCTTTCTTT. This chain joins TRBV20-1 and TRBJ1-1; D ambiguous. This CDR3 is 11 amino acids long. The V gene's germline CDR1 is DFQATT and CDR2 SNEGSKA (reference sequence). Trimming took off 6 bases at V and 1 base at J, with 6 bases between the two ends.

There are a few counts of this clone. CDR3 nucleotides: TGCGCCAGCAGTGAGTCTATGGAGACCCAGTACTTC. This sequence encodes CASSESMETQYF. This chain connects TRBV10-1 to TRBJ2-5; no definite D call. The V gene's germline CDR1 is WNHNN and CDR2 SYGVQD (reference sequence). The CDR3 runs 12 residues. The V end was cut by 0 bases, the J end by 5 bases, with 4 bases between.

This clone occurred once. The V call is TRBV4-1, the J call TRBJ1-6, with TRBD1 identical over 7 bases. The V and J ends lost 0 bases and 10 bases, in that order; junction bases with no gene match: 6. The CDR3 is 15 residues long. Germline CDR1 is MGHRA and CDR2 is YSYEKL. The CDR3 reads CASSQDRDRGSPLHF. CDR3 sequence (DNA): TGCGCCAGCAGCCAAGACCGGGACAGAGGGTCACCCCTCCACTTT.

The V gene is TRBV7-9, the J gene TRBJ1-1; D gene ambiguous. Germline CDR1 SEHNR, CDR2 FQNEAQ (reference sequence). V lost 5 bases and J lost 0, with 13 bases in between. The CDR3 has 15 residues. The CDR3 nucleotides are TGTGCCAGCAGCCCTTCGGTGCGGATGAACACTGAAGCTTTCTTT. This gives the protein CASSPSVRMNTEAFF.

The chain links TRBV27 to TRBJ1-1, with D perhaps matching TRBD1 (6 bases). The CDR3 has 14 amino acids. In germline, CDR1 is MNHEY, CDR2 SMNVEV (reference sequence). V was cut by 3 bases and J by 2 bases, with 10 bases left in between. CDR3 sequence reads: CASSFGTSNTEAFF. DNA for the CDR3: TGTGCCAGCAGTTTTGGGACATCTAACACTGAAGCTTTCTTT.

This clone was observed a single time. The genes are TRBV2 and TRBJ1-2; TRBD1 is a possible D gene (5 bases). Between the trimmed V and J ends, which lost 4 bases and 3 bases, there was a span of 15 bases. CDR3 length equals 15 residues. Germline lookup yields CDR1 SNHLY and CDR2 FYNNEI. The CDR3 DNA reads as TGTGCCAGCAGTGGGAGGGGCAGGAACCACTATGGCTACACCTTC. This translates into CASSGRGRNHYGYTF.

The chain links TRBV10-3 to TRBJ2-5, with TRBD1 identical over 8 bases. The CDR3 is made up of 14 amino acids. Trimming cost V 0 bases and J 10 bases; bases outside gene matches: 7. Looked up from germline, CDR1 is ENHRY and CDR2 is SYGVKD. The CDR3 reads CAISESDRGAFQYF. Written as DNA, the CDR3 is TGTGCCATCAGTGAGTCTGACAGGGGAGCCTTCCAGTACTTC.

Only a few counts were recorded for this clone. The chain links TRBV6-1 to TRBJ2-2, with TRBD2 matching 9 bases. This CDR3 is built from 16 residues. CDR1 MNHNS and CDR2 SASEGT come from the germline V gene. Unmatched junction bases numbered 9, after V lost 4 bases and J lost 6 bases. CDR3 sequence (DNA): TGTGCCAGCAGTGTTCTCGCGGGAGGGCTCGCCGGGGAGCTGTTTTTT. It specifies CASSVLAGGLAGELFF.

This clone has more than one count but fewer than ten. This chain uses TRBV4-1 with TRBJ2-2, with D possibly matching TRBD2 (5 bases). Germline values: CDR1 MGHRA, CDR2 YSYEKL. V was pared by 0 bases and J by 5 bases, with 10 bases between. The CDR3 runs 15 residues. The CDR3 protein is CASSQEGRLTGELFF. Written as DNA, the CDR3 is TGCGCCAGCAGCCAAGAGGGGAGATTAACCGGGGAGCTGTTTTTT.

The J gene is TRBJ1-2, the V gene TRBV5-1, with D maybe TRBD1 (5 bases). The CDR3 sequence is 14 residues long. Trimming pared 4 bases from V and 8 bases from J, leaving 18 bases between. Germline CDR1 and CDR2: SGHRS and YFSETQ. The CDR3 coding sequence is TGCGCCAGCAGCCGCAGAGGGGAGGATAGCGGCTACACCTTC. Translating gives CASSRRGEDSGYTF.

This chain's CDR3 is CSASAPGKNTEAFF. Written as DNA, the CDR3 is TGCAGTGCTAGTGCGCCGGGAAAGAACACTGAAGCTTTCTTT. The V and J genes are TRBV20-1 and TRBJ1-1; the D is unclear. The germline gives CDR1 DFQATT, CDR2 SNEGSKA (reference sequence). The CDR3 length is 14 residues. V dropped 3 bases and J dropped 1 base, with 12 bases sitting between them.

The table lists this clone with a count of one. V and J are TRBV29-1 and TRBJ1-2; 10 nucleotides align to TRBD1. J lost 2 bases, V lost 5 bases, and 5 bases had no gene match. The V gene's germline CDR1 is SQVTM and CDR2 ANQGSEA. The CDR3 is 14 residues long. The CDR3, as DNA: TGCAGCGTTAGACAGGGGGCATCGAACTATGGCTACACCTTC. Translating it yields CSVRQGASNYGYTF. Filled out from reference TRBV29-1 and TRBJ1-2, the complete variable domain reads SAVISQKPSRDICQRGTSLTIQCQVDSQVTMMFWYRQQPGQSLTLIATANQGSEATYESGFVIDKFPISRPNLTFSTLTVSNMSPEDSSIYLCSVRQGASNYGYTFGSGTRLTVV.

This sequence joins TRBV5-1 and TRBJ1-1; possible D gene TRBD1, 6 bases. Trimming removed 2 bases from V and 0 bases from J, with 8 bases in between. The CDR3 spans 14 residues. The germline V gene encodes CDR1 SGHRS and CDR2 YFSETQ. DNA of the CDR3: TGCGCCAGCAGCTTCACAGGGATGAACACTGAAGCTTTCTTT. This encodes CASSFTGMNTEAFF. Full variable domain (missing parts from reference TRBV5-1 and TRBJ1-1): KAGVTQTPRYLIKTRGQQVTLSCSPISGHRSVSWYQQTPGQGLQFLFEYFSETQRNKGNFPGRFSGRQFSNSRSEMNVSTLELGDSALYLCASSFTGMNTEAFFGQGTRLTVV.

The chain uses TRBV5-1 and TRBJ2-1; tentatively, D is TRBD1 (6 bases). Germline-derived CDR1 and CDR2 are SGHRS and YFSETQ. The CDR3 sequence is 16 residues long. V was pared by 0 bases and J by 0 bases, with 10 bases between. In nucleotides, the CDR3 is TGCGCCAGCAGCTTGGTACAGGGCCCCTCCTACAATGAGCAGTTCTTC. Its protein is CASSLVQGPSYNEQFF.

The chain links TRBV11-3 to TRBJ1-1; 7 bases fit TRBD1. The CDR3 has 14 amino acids. Germline trimming cut 1 base from V and 3 bases from J; bases unmatched to any gene: 2. Germline lookup yields CDR1 SGHNT and CDR2 YENEEA. CDR3 protein: CASSLGGQYTEAFF. CDR3 coding DNA: TGTGCCAGCAGCTTAGGGGGACAGTACACTGAAGCTTTCTTT. The complete variable domain, with remaining parts taken from reference TRBV11-3 and TRBJ1-1, reads EAGVVQSPRYKIIEKKQPVAFWCNPISGHNTLYWYLQNLGQGPELLIRYENEEAVDDSQLPKDRFSAERLKGVDSTLKIQPAELGDSAVYLCASSLGGQYTEAFFGQGTRLTVV.

This chain connects TRBV2 to TRBJ2-3, with D perhaps TRBD1 (6 bases). The length of the CDR3 is 14 residues. V was clipped by 7 bases and J by 3 bases, with 14 bases between them. Germline V lookup: CDR1 SNHLY, CDR2 FYNNEI. The CDR3 loop reads CASKTGRATDTQYF. As DNA, the CDR3 is TGTGCCAGCAAAACAGGGAGAGCAACAGATACGCAGTATTTT.

The chain uses TRBV18 and TRBJ1-3, with 7 bases matching TRBD1. This CDR3 spans 16 amino acids. V gave up 2 bases and J gave up 3 bases; unmatched junction bases: 7. The germline V gene has CDR1 KGHSH and CDR2 LQKENI. DNA for the CDR3: TGTGCCAGCTCACCAAGACAGGGAAGTGGTGGAAACACCATATATTTT. Its protein is CASSPRQGSGGNTIYF. Supplemented by reference TRBV18 and TRBJ1-3, the full variable domain reads NAGVMQNPRHLVRRRGQEARLRCSPMKGHSHVYWYRQLPEEGLKFMVYLQKENIIDESGMPKERFSAEFPKEGPSILRIQQVVRGDSAAYFCASSPRQGSGGNTIYFGEGSWLTVV.

In this sample, this clone turned up once. V is TRBV18 and J is TRBJ2-7; the match to TRBD1 covers 9 bases. Germline loops: CDR1 KGHSH, CDR2 LQKENI. The CDR3 totals 12 residues. Trimming at V came to 6 bases and at J to 3 bases, leaving 0 bases not matched to a gene. CDR3: CASSDRGYEQYF. The CDR3 DNA is TGTGCCAGCTCGGACAGGGGCTACGAGCAGTACTTC. The full variable domain, in which reference TRBV18 and TRBJ2-7 provide the parts outside the CDR3, is NAGVMQNPRHLVRRRGQEARLRCSPMKGHSHVYWYRQLPEEGLKFMVYLQKENIIDESGMPKERFSAEFPKEGPSILRIQQVVRGDSAAYFCASSDRGYEQYFGPGTRLTVT.

The chain uses TRBV19 and TRBJ2-7, with 8 bases fitting TRBD1. Germline V CDR1 and CDR2: LNHDA, SQIVND (reference sequence). The CDR3 loop spans 13 amino acids. The V and J ends lost 3 bases and 3 bases, in that order; junction bases with no gene match: 1. The CDR3 region is CASSIGTGYEQYF. DNA of the CDR3: TGTGCCAGTAGTATCGGGACAGGCTACGAGCAGTACTTC.

CDR3 DNA: TGTGCCAGCAGCTTGACGGAGACTAGCGGGAGCACAGATACGCAGTATTTT. Translating gives CASSLTETSGSTDTQYF. The J gene is TRBJ2-3, the V gene TRBV5-5; 10 bases map to TRBD2. Germline CDR1 and CDR2: SGHKS and YYEKEE (reference sequence). This CDR3 has 17 amino acids. The V segment lost 1 base and the J segment 0 bases; nucleotides outside the gene matches: 5.

V usage is TRBV24-1 and J usage is TRBJ1-3; D is possibly TRBD1 (5 bases). The CDR3 spans 15 residues. Trimming shortened V by 2 bases and J by 3 bases, and 10 bases separated the two germline ends. The germline gives CDR1 KGHDR, CDR2 SFDVKD. For the CDR3, the DNA is TGTGCCACCAGTGATTCCAGGGTGGGTGGAAACACCATATATTTT. It yields the protein CATSDSRVGGNTIYF.